The 9 T cell receptor beta chains below were found in one sample sequenced in a study of technical replicates of blood from several donors. Assay: immunoSEQ multiplex PCR; the TCRdb copy retains only in-frame clones and omits some. The sample includes 75,000 to 95,000 clones, approximately 91% of them seen just once. Sequenced: T cells isolated from PBMCs. The receptor source for this set is a human donor in good health.

The chain employs TRBV27 and TRBJ1-2; 11 nucleotides agree with TRBD1. The CDR3 sequence is 17 residues long. Germline CDR1 reads MNHEY; CDR2 reads SMNVEV (reference sequence). V was pared by 1 base and J by 8 bases, with 12 bases of the junction left unmatched. For the CDR3, the DNA is TGTGCCAGCAGTTTATTTCCTAATGGACAGGGGGCGCAAGGCTACACCTTC. Amino acids: CASSLFPNGQGAQGYTF.

This clone was counted a few times. This chain uses TRBV6-5 with TRBJ1-1, with D uncertain. CDR1 MNHEY and CDR2 SVGAGI come from the germline V gene. This CDR3 comprises 14 residues. Deletions cut 0 bases from V and 2 bases from J, with 7 bases between. CDR3 amino acids: CASSYSETNTEAFF. Written as DNA, the CDR3 is TGTGCCAGCAGTTACTCCGAGACTAACACTGAAGCTTTCTTT.

In this sample, this clone turned up a few times. V and J are TRBV28 and TRBJ1-1, with a tentative D call TRBD1 (5 bases). V lost 2 bases to trimming and J lost 4 bases, with 11 bases between them. The germline gives CDR1 MDHEN, CDR2 SYDVKM. The CDR3 runs 14 residues. CDR3 in DNA: TGTGCCAGCAGTTTAGAGACAGCTTCCACTGAAGCTTTCTTT. Encoded protein: CASSLETASTEAFF.

The J gene is TRBJ2-3, the V gene TRBV5-1; 14 nucleotides match TRBD2. Looked up from germline, CDR1 is SGHRS and CDR2 is YFSETQ. This CDR3 is 15 amino acids long. With V trimmed by 4 bases and J by 4 bases, 2 bases remained unmatched. The CDR3 spells CASSMGLAGADTQYF. The CDR3 bases are TGCGCCAGCAGCATGGGACTAGCGGGAGCAGATACGCAGTATTTT.

The chain uses TRBV5-6 and TRBJ2-3, with 11 nucleotides matching TRBD2. The CDR3 totals 16 residues. Germline lookup yields CDR1 SGHDT and CDR2 YYEEEE. V lost 5 bases and J lost 2; bases outside the gene matches: 7. CDR3 sequence reads: CASRFGLAGYTDTQYF. As DNA, the CDR3 is TGTGCCAGCAGATTTGGACTAGCGGGTTACACAGATACGCAGTATTTT.

The chain recombines TRBV30 with TRBJ1-2, with 7 bases fitting TRBD1. Germline CDR1 is GTSNPN and CDR2 is SVGIG (reference sequence). The CDR3 is 13 amino acids. V was pared by 2 bases and J by 7 bases, with 7 bases of the junction left unmatched. This CDR3 is CAWSYRGGGGYTF. The CDR3 bases are TGTGCCTGGAGTTACAGGGGAGGAGGTGGCTACACCTTC.

V and J are TRBV19 and TRBJ1-3, with 10 bases lining up with TRBD1. V dropped 10 bases and J dropped 2; count of bases not matched to a gene: 5. The CDR3 contains 14 residues. The germline gives CDR1 LNHDA, CDR2 SQIVND (reference sequence). CDR3 sequence (DNA): TGTGCCACGGGACAGGGGACTACTGGAAACACCATATATTTT. Translation: CATGQGTTGNTIYF.

The chain employs TRBV28 and TRBJ1-2; a possible D gene is TRBD1 (6 bases). Germline assignment: CDR1 MDHEN and CDR2 SYDVKM. This CDR3 is 13 amino acids long. Trimming left V 1 base short and J 8 bases short, with 11 bases between. CDR3 region: CASSLYGGRGYTF. CDR3 nucleotide sequence: TGTGCCAGCAGTTTATATGGGGGCAGGGGCTACACCTTC.

This clone has a single count. The rearrangement joins TRBV2 to TRBJ2-3; D is undetermined. The CDR3 loop spans 14 amino acids. The germline V gene has CDR1 SNHLY and CDR2 FYNNEI. The V end lost 8 bases, the J end lost 1 base, and 13 bases lay between the germline ends. The CDR3 DNA is TGTGCCAGCTCGGGTTTCTTTGGCACAGATACGCAGTATTTT. Encoded protein: CASSGFFGTDTQYF. The complete variable domain, with remaining parts taken from reference TRBV2 and TRBJ2-3, reads EPEVTQTPSHQVTQMGQEVILRCVPISNHLYFYWYRQILGQKVEFLVSFYNNEISEKSEIFDDQFSVERPDGSNFTLKIRSTKLEDSAMYFCASSGFFGTDTQYFGPGTRLTVL.